What follows describes a single T cell receptor (beta chain). This sample was taken from a study of blood T cell repertoires in COVID-19. Looking at the study overall: Spain, Italy and the United States supplied samples that represented acute and convalescent COVID-19. Sample material is recorded as cDNA or gDNA derived from T cells, B-cell-depleted T cells, or PBMCs.

Authors' methods: Estimated nucleated cell counts came from reference gene primer amplification. The table came from immunoSEQ multiplex PCR; TCRdb's copy has only in-frame clones and leaves some out. That table supplies the V and J calls and clone size; D and trimming were determined from the DNA. Of roughly 60,000 clones in the sample, around 83% are singletons; the top ten hold roughly 5.8%. CDR3 size: 15 residues. CDR1 is MGHDK, CDR2 SYGVNS, per germline. The trim removed 4 bases at V and 2 bases at J, leaving 5 bases unmatched. The V call is TRBV25-1, the J call TRBJ1-3, with TRBD1 matching 7 bases. Sample: peripheral blood. The TCR comes from a human donor in a cohort sampled during active or convalescent COVID-19. The chain's CDR3 is CASSVRQGAGNTIYF. The CDR3 region has the DNA TGTGCCAGCAGTGTGAGGCAGGGGGCTGGAAACACCATATATTTT.